Listed below are T cell receptor beta chains from one sample, sequenced in a study of T-cell memory formation after mild COVID-19. TCRdb passed the 5' RACE reads through MiXCR, listing each CDR3 protein once. The sample records 450,000 to 650,000 distinct CDR3 sequences, around 21% being singletons. The specimen sequenced was PBMCs or a T cell subset sorted from them (not recorded which). The receptors were sampled from an adult woman who had mild COVID-19 (a few samples of this study predate the infection). Cell type and time point are not known. The CDR3 runs from the conserved cysteine through the conserved F or W. A D gene is named only where the DNA matches it firmly. Where a row states a size, it is once, few, many or the class of an expanded clone; other rows omit it.

j_gene,d_gene,v_gene,abundance,CDR3nt,CDR3aa
TRBJ1-1,-,TRBV6-5,few,TGTGCCAGCAGTTCCTCCCGGGTAGGGGAGGACACTGAAGCTTTCTTT,CASSSSRVGEDTEAFF
TRBJ2-3,TRBD2,TRBV12-3/TRBV12-4,many,TGTGCCAGCAGTTTAGGGACTAGGAATACGCAGTATTTT,CASSLGTRNTQYF
TRBJ1-1,-,TRBV9,few,TGTGCCAGCAGCCACCAGTCGTACACTGAAGCTTTCTTT,CASSHQSYTEAFF
TRBJ2-7,-,TRBV6-1,-,TGTGCCAGCAGTGTCCAACAGGTGATGCAGTACTTC,CASSVQQVMQYF
TRBJ2-1,TRBD1,TRBV20-1,few,TGCAGTGCTTACAGGGGGACCTACAATGAGCAGTTCTTC,CSAYRGTYNEQFF
TRBJ1-5,TRBD1,TRBV6-1,few,TGTGCCAGCAGTGTAGGGGGCACGGGTCAGCCCCAGCATTTT,CASSVGGTGQPQHF
TRBJ2-5,TRBD1,TRBV6-5,-,TGTGCCAGCAGTTACTCGGGACAGGCCCAGAGGGAGACCCAGTACTTC,CASSYSGQAQRETQYF
TRBJ2-7,TRBD1,TRBV13,-,TGTGCCAGCAGCTTATGGGGACAGGGTCTCGAGCAGTACTTC,CASSLWGQGLEQYF
TRBJ2-1,-,TRBV14,-,TGTGCCAGCAGCCATTACAGGGAGGCCTACAATGAGCAGTTCTTC,CASSHYREAYNEQFF
TRBJ2-6,-,TRBV6-5,-,TGTGCCAGCAGTTACGGGACGCTGTACTCTGGGGCCAACGTCCTGACTTTC,CASSYGTLYSGANVLTF
TRBJ2-1,-,TRBV5-6,few,TGTGCCAGCAGCTTGGCCCCCACGAATGAGCAGTTCTTC,CASSLAPTNEQFF
TRBJ2-5,-,TRBV5-1,-,TGCGCCAGCAGCTCCCAAGCGGAAGAGACCCAGTACTTC,CASSSQAEETQYF
TRBJ1-2,-,TRBV5-1,few,TGCGCCAGCAGCCCCCTCCAGGAGAACTATGGCTACACCTTC,CASSPLQENYGYTF
TRBJ2-5,TRBD2,TRBV5-1,-,TGCGCCAGCAGCTTGCGGGGGGGAGTGGAGGAGACCCAGTACTTC,CASSLRGGVEETQYF
TRBJ1-5,-,TRBV10-1,-,TGCGCCAGCAGTAAATCAGGGGAAAGCAATCAGCCCCAGCATTTT,CASSKSGESNQPQHF
TRBJ2-7,-,TRBV29-1,few,TGCAGCGTTGAAGATACGGCCTCATGGGGCGAGCAGTACTTC,CSVEDTASWGEQYF
TRBJ1-2,-,TRBV27,many,TGTGCCAGCAGTATAGGGGGGCATGGCTACACCTTC,CASSIGGHGYTF
TRBJ1-1,TRBD1,TRBV7-2,-,TGTGCCAGCAGCTTTCGACAGGGGATGAACACTGAAGCTTTCTTT,CASSFRQGMNTEAFF
TRBJ1-1,TRBD1,TRBV12-3/TRBV12-4,-,TGTGCCAGCATCCCACAGGGGGTCTTCAGGGAAGCTTTCTTT,CASIPQGVFREAFF
TRBJ2-1,TRBD2,TRBV7-8,few,TGTGCCAGCAGCTTAAGGAGCGGGGGGGCCAAATCCTACAATGAGCAGTTCTTC,CASSLRSGGAKSYNEQFF
TRBJ2-3,TRBD2,TRBV20-1,-,TGCAGTGCTCCCATCGCGGGACTAGCGGTCACAGATACGCAGTATTTT,CSAPIAGLAVTDTQYF
TRBJ1-1,TRBD1,TRBV5-1,few,TGCGCCAGCAAGGAGGGAGGGGGCTTCGGTGAAGCTTTCTTT,CASKEGGGFGEAFF
TRBJ1-1,-,TRBV7-9,-,TGTGCCAGCAGCTTAGACCCCGAGAGGCTGAACACTGAAGCTTTCTTT,CASSLDPERLNTEAFF
TRBJ2-5,-,TRBV11-2,-,TGTGCCAGCAGCTTACAACACTGGACCGGGGAGACCCAGTACTTC,CASSLQHWTGETQYF
TRBJ2-3,-,TRBV20-1,few,TGCAGTGCTCCCTACACAGATACGCAGTATTTT,CSAPYTDTQYF
TRBJ2-3,-,TRBV15,-,TGTGCCACCAGCAGACGTTACGGGGACATGGCTAGCACAGATACGCAGTATTTT,CATSRRYGDMASTDTQYF
TRBJ1-1,-,TRBV7-9,few,TGTGCCAGCAGCTATACCCTGCTCATGAACACTGAAGCTTTCTTT,CASSYTLLMNTEAFF
TRBJ1-1,TRBD1,TRBV5-4,-,TGTGCCAGCAGCTTTCGGACAGGGGGATTGGGGAACACTGAAGCTTTCTTT,CASSFRTGGLGNTEAFF
TRBJ2-7,TRBD2,TRBV9,-,TGTGCCAGCAGCCCCTCTGCGGGAGGGCCGTGGGAGCAGTACTTC,CASSPSAGGPWEQYF
TRBJ2-1,-,TRBV20-1,-,TGCAGTGCTAACGCGGGACCCTACAATGAGCAGTTCTTC,CSANAGPYNEQFF
TRBJ2-2,TRBD1,TRBV5-4,-,TGTGCCAGCAGCACCCCGACCGGGACAGGGAAGAGCGGGGAGCTGTTTTTT,CASSTPTGTGKSGELFF